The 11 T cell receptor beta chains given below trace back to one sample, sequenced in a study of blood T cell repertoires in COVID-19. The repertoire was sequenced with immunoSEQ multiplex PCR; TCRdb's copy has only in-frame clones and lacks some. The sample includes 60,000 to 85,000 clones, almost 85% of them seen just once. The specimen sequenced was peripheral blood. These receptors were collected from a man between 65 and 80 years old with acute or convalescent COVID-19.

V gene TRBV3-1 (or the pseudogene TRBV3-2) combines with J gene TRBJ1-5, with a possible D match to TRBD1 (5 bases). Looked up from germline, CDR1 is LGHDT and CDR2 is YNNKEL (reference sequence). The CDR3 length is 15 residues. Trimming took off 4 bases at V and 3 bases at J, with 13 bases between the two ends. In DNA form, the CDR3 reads TGTGCCAGCAGCCCGGACACTTCACACAATCAGCCCCAGCATTTT. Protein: CASSPDTSHNQPQHF.

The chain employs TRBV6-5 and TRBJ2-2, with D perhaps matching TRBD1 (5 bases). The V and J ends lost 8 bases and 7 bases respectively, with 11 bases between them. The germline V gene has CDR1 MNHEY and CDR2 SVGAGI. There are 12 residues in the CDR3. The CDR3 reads CASGLGHGELFF. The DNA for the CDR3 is TGTGCCAGCGGGCTGGGGCACGGGGAGCTGTTTTTT.

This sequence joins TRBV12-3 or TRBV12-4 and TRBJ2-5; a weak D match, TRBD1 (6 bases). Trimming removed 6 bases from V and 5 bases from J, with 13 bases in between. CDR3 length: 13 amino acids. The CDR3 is CASSPDRRETQYF. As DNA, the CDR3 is TGTGCCAGCAGCCCAGACAGGCGGGAGACCCAGTACTTC.

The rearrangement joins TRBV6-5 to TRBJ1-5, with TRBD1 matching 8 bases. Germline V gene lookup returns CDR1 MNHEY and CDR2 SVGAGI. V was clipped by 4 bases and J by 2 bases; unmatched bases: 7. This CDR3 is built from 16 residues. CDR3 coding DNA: TGTGCCAGCAGTTGGACAGGGAGGTTAGGCAATCAGCCCCAGCATTTT. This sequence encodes CASSWTGRLGNQPQHF.

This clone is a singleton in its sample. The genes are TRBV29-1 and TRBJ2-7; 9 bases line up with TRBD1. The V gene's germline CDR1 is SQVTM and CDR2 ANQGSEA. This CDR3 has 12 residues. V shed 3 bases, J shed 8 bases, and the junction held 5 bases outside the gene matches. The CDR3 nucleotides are TGCAGCGTTGAGGGACAGGGCCGGAAGCAGTACTTC. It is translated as CSVEGQGRKQYF.

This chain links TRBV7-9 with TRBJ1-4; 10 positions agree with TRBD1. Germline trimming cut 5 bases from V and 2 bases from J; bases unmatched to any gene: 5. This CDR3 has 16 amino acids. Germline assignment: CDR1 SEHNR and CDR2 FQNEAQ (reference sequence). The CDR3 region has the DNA TGTGCCAGCAGCAAGACAGGGGGCGGCACTAATGAAAAACTGTTTTTT. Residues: CASSKTGGGTNEKLFF.

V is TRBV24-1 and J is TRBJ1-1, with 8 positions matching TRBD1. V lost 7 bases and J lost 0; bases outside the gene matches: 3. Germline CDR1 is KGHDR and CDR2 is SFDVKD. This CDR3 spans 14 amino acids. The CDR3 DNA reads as TGTGCCACCAGGTCGGGACAGGTGAACACTGAAGCTTTCTTT. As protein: CATRSGQVNTEAFF.

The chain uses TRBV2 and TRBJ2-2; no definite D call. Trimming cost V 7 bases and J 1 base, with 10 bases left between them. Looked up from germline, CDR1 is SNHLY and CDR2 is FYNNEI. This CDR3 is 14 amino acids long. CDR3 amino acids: CASITSRNTGELFF. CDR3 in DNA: TGTGCCAGCATAACGAGTAGGAACACCGGGGAGCTGTTTTTT.

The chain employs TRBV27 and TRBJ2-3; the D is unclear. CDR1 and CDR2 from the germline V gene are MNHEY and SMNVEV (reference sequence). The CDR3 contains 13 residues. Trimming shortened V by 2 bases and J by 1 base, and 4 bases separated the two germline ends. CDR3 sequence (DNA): TGTGCCAGCAGTTTAAAGCGCACAGATACGCAGTATTTT. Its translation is CASSLKRTDTQYF.

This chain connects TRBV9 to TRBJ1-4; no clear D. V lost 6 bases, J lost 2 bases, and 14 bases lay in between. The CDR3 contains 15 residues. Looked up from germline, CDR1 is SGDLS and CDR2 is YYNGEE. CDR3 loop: CASTRSGGTNEKLFF. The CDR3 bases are TGTGCCAGCACCCGTTCGGGAGGCACTAATGAAAAACTGTTTTTT.

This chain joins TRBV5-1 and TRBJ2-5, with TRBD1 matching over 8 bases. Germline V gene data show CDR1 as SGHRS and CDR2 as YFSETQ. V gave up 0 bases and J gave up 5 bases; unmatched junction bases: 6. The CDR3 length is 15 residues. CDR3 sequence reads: CASSLADRGGETQYF. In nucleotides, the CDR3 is TGCGCCAGCAGCTTGGCCGACAGGGGAGGTGAGACCCAGTACTTC. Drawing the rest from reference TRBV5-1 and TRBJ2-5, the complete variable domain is KAGVTQTPRYLIKTRGQQVTLSCSPISGHRSVSWYQQTPGQGLQFLFEYFSETQRNKGNFPGRFSGRQFSNSRSEMNVSTLELGDSALYLCASSLADRGGETQYFGPGTRLLVL.